This T cell receptor beta chain originates from a study of T-cell memory formation after mild COVID-19. Germline V gives CDR1 SNHLY, CDR2 FYNNEI. The CDR3 extends over 14 amino acids. Trimming pared 2 bases from V and 7 bases from J, leaving 12 bases between. A remark on this clonotype: As yet, its antigen is unknown.

With constant-segment primers, 5'RACE yielded cDNA libraries of TCR alpha and TCR beta that carried sample barcodes and UMIs. TCRdb processed the 5' RACE reads anew with MiXCR; each CDR3 protein has one entry. This table has 200,000 to 250,000 distinct CDR3 sequences, roughly 10% appearing once. Overall study results and limits: For second-wave clones that peaked at day 37, SARS-CoV-2 specificity went unverified.

The genes are TRBV2 and TRBJ1-5; D not resolved. Sequenced sample: PBMCs or a T cell subset sorted from them (not recorded which). This sequence originates from a man aged 18-30 years who had mild COVID-19 (a few samples of this study predate the infection). Cell type and time point are not known. The CDR3 DNA follows: TGTGCCAGCAGTGAAATCGGCCAGGACCAGCCCCAGCATTTT. It is translated as CASSEIGQDQPQHF.